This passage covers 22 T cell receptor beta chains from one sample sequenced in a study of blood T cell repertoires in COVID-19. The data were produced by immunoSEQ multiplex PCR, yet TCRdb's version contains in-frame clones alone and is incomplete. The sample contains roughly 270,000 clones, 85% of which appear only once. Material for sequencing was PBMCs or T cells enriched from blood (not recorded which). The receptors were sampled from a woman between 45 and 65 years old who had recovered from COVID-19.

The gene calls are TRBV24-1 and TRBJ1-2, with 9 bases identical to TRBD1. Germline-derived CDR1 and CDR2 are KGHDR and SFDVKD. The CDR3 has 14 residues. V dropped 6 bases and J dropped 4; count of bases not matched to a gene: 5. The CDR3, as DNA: TGTGCCACCAGTCCAAGACAGGGGGGCTATGGCTACACCTTC. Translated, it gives CATSPRQGGYGYTF.

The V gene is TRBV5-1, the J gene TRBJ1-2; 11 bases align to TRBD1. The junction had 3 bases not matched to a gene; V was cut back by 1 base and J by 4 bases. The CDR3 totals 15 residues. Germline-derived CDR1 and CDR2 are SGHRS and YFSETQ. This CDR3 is CASSLRDRGIYGYTF. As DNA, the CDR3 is TGCGCCAGCAGCTTGAGGGACAGGGGGATCTATGGCTACACCTTC.

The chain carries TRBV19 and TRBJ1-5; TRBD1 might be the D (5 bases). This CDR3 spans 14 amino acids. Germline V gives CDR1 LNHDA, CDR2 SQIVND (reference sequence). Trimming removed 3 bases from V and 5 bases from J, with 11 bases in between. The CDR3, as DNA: TGTGCCAGTAGTATCCAGGGAATATATCAGCCCCAGCATTTT. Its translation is CASSIQGIYQPQHF.

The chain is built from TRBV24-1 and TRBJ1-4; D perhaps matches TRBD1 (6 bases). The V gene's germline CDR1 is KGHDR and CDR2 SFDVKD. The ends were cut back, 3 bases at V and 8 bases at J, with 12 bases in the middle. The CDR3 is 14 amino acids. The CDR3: CATSDKGDGEKLFF. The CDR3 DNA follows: TGTGCCACCAGTGATAAGGGGGACGGAGAAAAACTGTTTTTT.

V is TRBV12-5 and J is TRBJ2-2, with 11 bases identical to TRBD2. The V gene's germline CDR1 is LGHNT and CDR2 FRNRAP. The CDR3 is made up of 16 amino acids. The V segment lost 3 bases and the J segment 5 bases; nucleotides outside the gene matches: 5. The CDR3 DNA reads TGTGCTAGTGGTTTTGTAGCGGGAGGGGGAACCGGGGAGCTGTTTTTT. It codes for CASGFVAGGGTGELFF. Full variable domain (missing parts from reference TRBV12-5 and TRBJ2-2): DARVTQTPRHKVTEMGQEVTMRCQPILGHNTVFWYRQTMMQGLELLAYFRNRAPLDDSGMPKDRFSAEMPDATLATLKIQPSEPRDSAVYFCASGFVAGGGTGELFFGEGSRLTVL.

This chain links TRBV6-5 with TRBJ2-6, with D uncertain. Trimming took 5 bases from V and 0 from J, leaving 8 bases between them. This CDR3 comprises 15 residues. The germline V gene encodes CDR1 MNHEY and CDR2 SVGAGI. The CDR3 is CASSPRYSGANVLTF. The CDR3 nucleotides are TGTGCCAGCAGTCCCAGATACTCTGGGGCCAACGTCCTGACTTTC.

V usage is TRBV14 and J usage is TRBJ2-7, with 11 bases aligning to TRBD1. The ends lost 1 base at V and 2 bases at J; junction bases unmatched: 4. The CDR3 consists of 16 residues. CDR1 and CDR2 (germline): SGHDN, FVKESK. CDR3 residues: CASSQGGGQGAYEQYF. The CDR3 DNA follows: TGTGCCAGCAGCCAAGGAGGGGGACAGGGGGCCTACGAGCAGTACTTC.

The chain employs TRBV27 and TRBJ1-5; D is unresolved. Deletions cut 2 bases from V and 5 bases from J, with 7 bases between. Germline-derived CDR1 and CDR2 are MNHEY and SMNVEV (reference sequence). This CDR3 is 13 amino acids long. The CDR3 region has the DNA TGTGCCAGCAGTTTAACAACAGATCAGCCCCAGCATTTT. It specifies CASSLTTDQPQHF.

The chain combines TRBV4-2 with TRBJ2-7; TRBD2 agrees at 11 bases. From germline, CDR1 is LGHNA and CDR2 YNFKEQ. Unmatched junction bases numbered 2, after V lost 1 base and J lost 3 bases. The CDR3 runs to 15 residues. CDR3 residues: CASSQGLAGIYEQYF. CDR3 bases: TGTGCCAGCAGCCAAGGACTAGCGGGGATCTACGAGCAGTACTTC.

The chain's CDR3 is CASSFRYEQYF. CDR3 nucleotide sequence: TGTGCCAGCAGTTTCCGGTACGAGCAGTACTTC. The chain uses TRBV28 and TRBJ2-7; D remains ambiguous. Looked up from germline, CDR1 is MDHEN and CDR2 is SYDVKM. With 3 bases removed from V and 4 bases from J, the gap between germline ends came to 4 bases. The CDR3 runs 11 residues.

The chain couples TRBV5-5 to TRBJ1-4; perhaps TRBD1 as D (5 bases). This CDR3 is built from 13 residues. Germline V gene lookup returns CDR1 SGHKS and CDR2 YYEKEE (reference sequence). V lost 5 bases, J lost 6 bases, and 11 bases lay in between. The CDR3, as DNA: TGTGCCAGCAGTTGGGCGGGGGATGAAAAACTGTTTTTT. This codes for CASSWAGDEKLFF.

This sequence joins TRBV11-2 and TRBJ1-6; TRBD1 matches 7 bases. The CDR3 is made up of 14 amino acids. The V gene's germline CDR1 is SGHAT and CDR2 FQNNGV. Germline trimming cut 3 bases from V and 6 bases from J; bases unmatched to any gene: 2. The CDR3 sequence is CASSFDRANSPLHF. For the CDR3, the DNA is TGTGCCAGCAGCTTTGACAGGGCTAATTCACCCCTCCACTTT.

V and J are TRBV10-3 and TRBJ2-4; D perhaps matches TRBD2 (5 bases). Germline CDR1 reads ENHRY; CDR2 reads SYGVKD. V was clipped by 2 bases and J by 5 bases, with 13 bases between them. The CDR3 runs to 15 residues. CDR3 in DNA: TGTGCCATCAGTGAGGGACGCCTCGGGGAAAACATTCAGTACTTC. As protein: CAISEGRLGENIQYF.

The CDR3 DNA reads as TGTGCCAGCAGGGCGACACCCTCCTACAATGAGCAGTTCTTC. It specifies CASRATPSYNEQFF. The chain is built from TRBV6-5 and TRBJ2-1; D gene ambiguous. CDR3 length: 14 residues. The germline CDR1 and CDR2 sequences are MNHEY and SVGAGI. Trimming took off 6 bases at V and 0 bases at J, with 9 bases between the two ends.

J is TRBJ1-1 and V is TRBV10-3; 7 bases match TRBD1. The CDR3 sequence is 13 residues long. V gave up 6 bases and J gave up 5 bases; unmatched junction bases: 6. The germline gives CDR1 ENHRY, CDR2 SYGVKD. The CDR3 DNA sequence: TGTGCCATCAGGGGGGAGGACAGGACTGAAGCTTTCTTT. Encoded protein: CAIRGEDRTEAFF.

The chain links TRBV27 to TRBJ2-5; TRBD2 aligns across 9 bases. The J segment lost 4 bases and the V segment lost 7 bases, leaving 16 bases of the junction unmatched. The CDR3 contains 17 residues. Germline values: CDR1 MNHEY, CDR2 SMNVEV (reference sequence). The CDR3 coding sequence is TGTGCCAGCACCCGTAGCGGGAGAAATAACTTTGCAGAGACCCAGTACTTC. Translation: CASTRSGRNNFAETQYF.

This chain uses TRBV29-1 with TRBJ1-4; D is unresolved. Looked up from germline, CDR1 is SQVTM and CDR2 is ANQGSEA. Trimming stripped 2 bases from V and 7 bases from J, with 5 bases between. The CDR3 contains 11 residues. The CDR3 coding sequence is TGCAGCGTTGAACAGTTTGAAAAACTGTTTTTT. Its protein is CSVEQFEKLFF.

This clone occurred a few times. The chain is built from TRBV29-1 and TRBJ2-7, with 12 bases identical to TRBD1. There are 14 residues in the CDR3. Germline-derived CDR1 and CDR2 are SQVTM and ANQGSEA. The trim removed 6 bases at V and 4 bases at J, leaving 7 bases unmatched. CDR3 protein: CSVGTGGLRYEQYF. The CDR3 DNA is TGCAGCGTCGGGACAGGGGGCCTGAGGTACGAGCAGTACTTC.

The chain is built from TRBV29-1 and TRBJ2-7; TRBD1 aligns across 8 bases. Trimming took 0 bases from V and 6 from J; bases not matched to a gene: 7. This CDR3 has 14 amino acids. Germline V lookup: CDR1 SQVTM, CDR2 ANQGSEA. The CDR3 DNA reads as TGCAGCGTTGAAGATGAGGCAGGGGGCGGCGAGCAGTACTTC. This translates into CSVEDEAGGGEQYF.

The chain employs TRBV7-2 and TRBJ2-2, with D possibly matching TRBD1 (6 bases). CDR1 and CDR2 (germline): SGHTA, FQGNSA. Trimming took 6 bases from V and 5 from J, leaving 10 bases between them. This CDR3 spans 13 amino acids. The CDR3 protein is CASRKRGTGELFF. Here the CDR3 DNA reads TGTGCCAGCAGGAAAAGGGGGACCGGGGAGCTGTTTTTT.

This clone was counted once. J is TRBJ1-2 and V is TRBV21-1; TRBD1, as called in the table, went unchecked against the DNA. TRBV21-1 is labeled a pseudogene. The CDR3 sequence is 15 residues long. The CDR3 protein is CASSTWTETNYGYTF. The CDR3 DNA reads TGTGCCAGCAGCACGTGGACAGAGACTAACTATGGCTACACCTTC.

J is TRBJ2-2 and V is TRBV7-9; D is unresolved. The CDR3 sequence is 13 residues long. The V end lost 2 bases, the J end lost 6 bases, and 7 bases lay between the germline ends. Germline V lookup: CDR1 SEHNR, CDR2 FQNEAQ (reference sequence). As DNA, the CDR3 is TGTGCCAGCAGCTTATCACAAGCCGGGGAGCTGTTTTTT. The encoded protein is CASSLSQAGELFF.